The 32 T cell receptor beta chains reported below all come from one sample, sequenced in a study of control samples from healthy donors and cancer patients. Generated by immunoSEQ multiplex PCR, the TCRdb table keeps only in-frame clones and is missing some. The sample lists around 180,000 clones, 91% occurring once. The sample taken for sequencing was blood. The receptors come from a woman between 35 and 50 years old in good health.

The chain has TRBV2 and TRBJ2-5; 8 positions agree with TRBD1. This CDR3 region has 14 residues. Germline V CDR1 and CDR2: SNHLY, FYNNEI. Unmatched junction bases numbered 8, after V lost 9 bases and J lost 2 bases. CDR3: CASLSRTGQETQYF. CDR3 nucleotides: TGTGCCAGTTTGTCACGGACAGGGCAAGAGACCCAGTACTTC.

This chain connects TRBV7-9 to TRBJ2-1; D perhaps matches TRBD1 (5 bases). V lost 4 bases, J lost 4 bases, and 17 bases lay in between. CDR1 and CDR2 (germline): SEHNR, FQNEAQ (reference sequence). CDR3 length equals 16 residues. The CDR3 loop is CASSSIKGARYNEQFF. CDR3 nucleotides: TGTGCCAGCAGCTCTATTAAAGGGGCTCGGTACAATGAGCAGTTCTTC.

This clone has more than one count but fewer than ten. V and J are TRBV7-2 and TRBJ1-2, with D perhaps TRBD1 (5 bases). V was clipped by 1 base and J by 4 bases, with 16 bases between them. Germline lookup yields CDR1 SGHTA and CDR2 FQGNSA. The CDR3 is 16 residues long. In DNA form, the CDR3 reads TGTGCCAGCAGCTTAGTTTGGGGGTCGGGTATCTATGGCTACACCTTC. Translating it yields CASSLVWGSGIYGYTF.

The count of this clone is one. V usage is TRBV5-1 and J usage is TRBJ2-1; 10 bases fit TRBD2. Per germline, CDR1 SGHRS and CDR2 YFSETQ. Germline trimming cut 7 bases from V and 8 bases from J; bases unmatched to any gene: 15. The CDR3 runs to 16 residues. CDR3: CASGYSGGLSPYEQFF. The CDR3 coding sequence is TGCGCCAGCGGGTATAGCGGGGGGTTATCCCCATATGAGCAGTTCTTC.

The CDR3, as DNA: TGTGCCAGCAGCCTACAGGGGGGGAGTTACAATGAGCAGTTCTTC. Protein sequence: CASSLQGGSYNEQFF. The V gene is TRBV27, the J gene TRBJ2-1; possible D gene TRBD1, 8 bases. This CDR3 has 15 residues. Trimming took off 6 bases at V and 4 bases at J, with 16 bases between the two ends. CDR1 and CDR2 from the germline V gene are MNHEY and SMNVEV (reference sequence).

This chain uses TRBV12-3 or TRBV12-4 with TRBJ2-1, with 8 bases aligning to TRBD1. V lost 5 bases and J lost 7; bases outside the gene matches: 4. The CDR3 runs to 13 residues. The DNA of the CDR3 is TGTGCCAGCAGTGGCAGGGGGCGGAATGAGCAGTTCTTC. Amino acids: CASSGRGRNEQFF.

The V call is TRBV7-6, the J call TRBJ1-1; TRBD1 aligns across 9 bases. The CDR3 loop spans 17 amino acids. V shed 6 bases and J 0 bases; nucleotides not matched to a gene: 11. Germline V lookup: CDR1 SGHVS, CDR2 FNYEAQ. The CDR3 sequence is CASSFTGGRFMNTEAFF. CDR3 in DNA: TGTGCCAGCAGTTTCACAGGGGGCCGGTTTATGAACACTGAAGCTTTCTTT.

V gene TRBV5-1 combines with J gene TRBJ2-7; 9 bases agree with TRBD1. The germline V gene encodes CDR1 SGHRS and CDR2 YFSETQ. The length of the CDR3 is 13 residues. Trimming cost V 2 bases and J 7 bases; bases outside gene matches: 4. CDR3 protein: CASSFGQGREQYF. The CDR3 DNA follows: TGCGCCAGCAGCTTTGGACAGGGGAGGGAGCAGTACTTC.

The CDR3 DNA sequence: TGTGCCAGCAGCTCGAATCCGGGGTTTTACAATGAGCAGTTCTTC. This gives the protein CASSSNPGFYNEQFF. V gene TRBV5-5 combines with J gene TRBJ2-1, with D possibly TRBD2 on 5 matching bases. The V end lost 3 bases, the J end lost 4 bases, and 14 bases lay between the germline ends. This CDR3 region has 15 residues. Germline assignment: CDR1 SGHKS and CDR2 YYEKEE (reference sequence).

The V and J genes are TRBV18 and TRBJ2-2; 12 bases match TRBD1. CDR3 length: 16 residues. V was pared by 6 bases and J by 4 bases, with 6 bases of the junction left unmatched. Germline CDR1 KGHSH, CDR2 LQKENI. CDR3 coding DNA: TGTGCCAGCTCGGGGACAGGGGGCTACGGCACCGGGGAGCTGTTTTTT. Amino acids: CASSGTGGYGTGELFF.

The rearrangement links TRBV2 to TRBJ2-2; unclear D gene. CDR3 length equals 14 residues. Germline loops: CDR1 SNHLY, CDR2 FYNNEI. V was clipped by 8 bases and J by 4 bases, with 14 bases between them. The CDR3 DNA follows: TGTGCCAGCGTATTGTTGGCCTCCACCGGGGAGCTGTTTTTT. This sequence encodes CASVLLASTGELFF. The variable domain in full, completed from reference TRBV2 and TRBJ2-2, reads EPEVTQTPSHQVTQMGQEVILRCVPISNHLYFYWYRQILGQKVEFLVSFYNNEISEKSEIFDDQFSVERPDGSNFTLKIRSTKLEDSAMYFCASVLLASTGELFFGEGSRLTVL.

The V call is TRBV6-5, the J call TRBJ2-1; D is perhaps TRBD1 or TRBD2 (5 bases each). CDR1 and CDR2 from the germline V gene are MNHEY and SVGAGI. Trimming cost V 0 bases and J 9 bases, with 12 bases left between them. The CDR3 spans 14 residues. The CDR3 DNA sequence: TGTGCCAGCAGTTACTCCGAGGGGCAGATTGAGCAGTTCTTC. Encoded protein: CASSYSEGQIEQFF.

On this clone itself: The same CDR3 is also encoded by other DNA sequences in this sample. The J gene is TRBJ1-1, the V gene TRBV12-3 or TRBV12-4; D gene ambiguous. The CDR3 is 12 residues long. The V gene lost 6 bases and the J gene lost 5 bases, with 10 bases spanning the gap. Here the CDR3 reads CASRTQGTEAFF. CDR3 DNA sequence: TGTGCCAGCAGGACCCAAGGAACTGAAGCTTTCTTT.

This chain connects TRBV3-1 (or the pseudogene TRBV3-2) to TRBJ1-1; 11 bases align to TRBD1. Germline loops: CDR1 LGHDT, CDR2 YNNKEL (reference sequence). Trimming at V came to 3 bases and at J to 5 bases, leaving 5 bases not matched to a gene. There are 15 residues in the CDR3. CDR3 loop: CASSHGQGAGTEAFF. As DNA, the CDR3 is TGTGCCAGCAGCCACGGACAGGGGGCAGGGACTGAAGCTTTCTTT.

The V and J genes are TRBV7-2 and TRBJ2-2; 7 bases align to TRBD1. Germline V lookup: CDR1 SGHTA, CDR2 FQGNSA. With 6 bases clipped from V and 0 bases from J, the junction kept 4 bases outside the gene matches. The CDR3 extends over 15 amino acids. The CDR3 region has the DNA TGTGCCAGCAGGCTAGGGGGCACGAACACCGGGGAGCTGTTTTTT. Translation gives CASRLGGTNTGELFF. The full variable domain, with the rest looked up from reference TRBV7-2 and TRBJ2-2, is GAGVSQSPSNKVTEKGKDVELRCDPISGHTALYWYRQSLGQGLEFLIYFQGNSAPDKSGLPSDRFSAERTGGSVSTLTIQRTQQEDSAVYLCASRLGGTNTGELFFGEGSRLTVL.

This chain uses TRBV29-1 with TRBJ1-4; D is ambiguous. Germline-derived CDR1 and CDR2 are SQVTM and ANQGSEA. Trimming stripped 0 bases from V and 7 bases from J, with 12 bases between. The CDR3 extends over 14 amino acids. The CDR3 nucleotides read TGCAGCGTTGAAGATGTGGGCGGGAGTGAAAAACTGTTTTTT. This translates into CSVEDVGGSEKLFF.

The rearrangement uses TRBV29-1 and TRBJ2-7, with D tentatively TRBD1 (6 bases). The germline gives CDR1 SQVTM, CDR2 ANQGSEA. V dropped 4 bases and J dropped 3 bases, with 7 bases sitting between them. This CDR3 spans 11 amino acids. The CDR3 nucleotides read TGCAGCGTTGGGACAGTCTACGAGCAGTACTTC. Translating gives CSVGTVYEQYF.

This clone was detected once. The chain has TRBV2 and TRBJ1-2; the D is unclear. V was clipped by 2 bases and J by 8 bases, with 15 bases between them. The CDR3 covers 14 residues. From germline, CDR1 is SNHLY and CDR2 FYNNEI. The chain's CDR3 is CASSEWRSAEGYTF. The CDR3 DNA reads as TGTGCCAGCAGTGAATGGCGGTCAGCCGAAGGCTACACCTTC.

The V call is TRBV12-3 or TRBV12-4, the J call TRBJ1-2, with D hard to call. The CDR3 runs to 13 residues. The V end lost 1 base, the J end lost 4 bases, and 7 bases lay between the germline ends. CDR3 region: CASSLGRFYGYTF. The CDR3 DNA follows: TGTGCCAGCAGTTTAGGACGGTTCTATGGCTACACCTTC.

The chain is built from TRBV5-6 and TRBJ2-7; 8 bases line up with TRBD1. The CDR3 runs to 17 residues. CDR1 and CDR2 (germline): SGHDT, YYEEEE. V lost 2 bases to trimming and J lost 3 bases; unmatched junction nucleotides: 13. CDR3 loop: CASSFGLKDRVNYEQYF. CDR3 DNA sequence: TGTGCCAGCAGCTTTGGGCTCAAGGACAGGGTGAACTACGAGCAGTACTTC.

The chain links TRBV6-5 to TRBJ1-1, with 8 bases that match TRBD1. The CDR3 loop spans 15 amino acids. The trim removed 4 bases at V and 4 bases at J, leaving 8 bases unmatched. The germline gives CDR1 MNHEY, CDR2 SVGAGI. The CDR3 reads CASSSPGGLRTEAFF. The CDR3 bases are TGTGCCAGCAGTTCCCCAGGGGGCTTACGCACTGAAGCTTTCTTT.

A word on this clone: The junction and the germline gene differ at one end; a read error may be behind it. This chain joins TRBV5-6 and TRBJ2-5, with D maybe TRBD2 (6 bases). Germline values: CDR1 SGHDT, CDR2 YYEEEE. The CDR3 is 12 residues long. In DNA, the CDR3 is TGTGCCAGCAGCTTGGCCGGGACTCGCTTAGACTTC. This encodes CASSLAGTRLDF.

The chain has TRBV10-1 and TRBJ2-5; 11 positions match TRBD2. Germline V gene sequence: CDR1 WNHNN, CDR2 SYGVQD (reference sequence). The CDR3 loop spans 16 amino acids. The V segment lost 3 bases and the J segment 5 bases; nucleotides outside the gene matches: 8. CDR3 loop: CASSDGVAGGQETQYF. The CDR3 nucleotides read TGCGCCAGCAGTGATGGAGTAGCGGGGGGGCAGGAGACCCAGTACTTC.

The rearrangement links TRBV4-1 to TRBJ2-1; no firm D call. CDR1 is MGHRA, CDR2 YSYEKL, per germline. CDR3 length: 14 residues. V lost 3 bases to trimming and J lost 6 bases, with 12 bases between them. The CDR3 DNA follows: TGCGCCAGCAGCCACACCAGTGGCGCCAATGAGCAGTTCTTC. Translating gives CASSHTSGANEQFF.

The chain links TRBV5-1 to TRBJ2-7; D might be TRBD1 (5 bases). The germline CDR1 and CDR2 sequences are SGHRS and YFSETQ. V dropped 0 bases and J dropped 3 bases, with 16 bases sitting between them. The length of the CDR3 is 16 residues. CDR3 in amino acids: CASSLASGAVLYEQYF. As DNA, the CDR3 is TGCGCCAGCAGCTTGGCCAGTGGGGCAGTCCTCTACGAGCAGTACTTC.

The rearrangement joins TRBV19 to TRBJ2-5; 8 bases are shared with TRBD2. V gave up 5 bases and J gave up 5 bases; unmatched junction bases: 7. There are 14 residues in the CDR3. The germline V gene has CDR1 LNHDA and CDR2 SQIVND (reference sequence). The CDR3 coding sequence is TGTGCCAGTAGTTTAGGACTAGCCTTTGAGACCCAGTACTTC. Translation: CASSLGLAFETQYF.

The V gene is TRBV12-3 or TRBV12-4, the J gene TRBJ1-1; D not certain. This CDR3 region has 13 residues. V was cut by 2 bases and J by 1 base, with 5 bases left in between. CDR3 sequence (DNA): TGTGCCAGCAGTTTACTACCGAACACTGAAGCTTTCTTT. Encoded protein: CASSLLPNTEAFF.

V usage is TRBV19 and J usage is TRBJ2-2; tentative D call: TRBD1 (6 bases). This CDR3 has 16 amino acids. Trimming cost V 4 bases and J 7 bases, with 19 bases left between them. Per the germline V gene, CDR1 is LNHDA and CDR2 is SQIVND (reference sequence). CDR3 coding DNA: TGTGCCAGTAGTACCTTTGCTACAGGGCCGGACGGGGAGCTGTTTTTT. This encodes CASSTFATGPDGELFF.

The gene calls are TRBV11-2 and TRBJ1-1; 8 positions match TRBD1. The trim removed 4 bases at V and 6 bases at J, leaving 7 bases unmatched. Germline values: CDR1 SGHAT, CDR2 FQNNGV. This CDR3 comprises 14 residues. CDR3 bases: TGTGCCAGCAGCTCCACTACAGGGGGTTCTGAAGCTTTCTTT. As protein: CASSSTTGGSEAFF.

J is TRBJ2-7 and V is TRBV5-1; 8 positions agree with TRBD1. CDR3 length: 15 amino acids. The trim removed 4 bases at V and 2 bases at J, leaving 8 bases unmatched. Germline V gene sequence: CDR1 SGHRS, CDR2 YFSETQ. This CDR3 is CASSPETGGPYEQYF. CDR3 nucleotide sequence: TGCGCCAGCAGCCCGGAAACAGGGGGACCCTACGAGCAGTACTTC.

The chain uses TRBV11-2 and TRBJ2-6, with no clear D. The ends were cut back, 0 bases at V and 0 bases at J, with 3 bases in the middle. The CDR3 length is 15 residues. The germline V gene has CDR1 SGHAT and CDR2 FQNNGV. In DNA, the CDR3 is TGTGCCAGCAGCTTAGACCCCTCTGGGGCCAACGTCCTGACTTTC. This codes for CASSLDPSGANVLTF.

The CDR3 reads CASSAGAGSWEYNEQFF. The CDR3 nucleotides are TGCGCCAGCAGCGCTGGGGCGGGCAGCTGGGAGTACAATGAGCAGTTCTTC. This rearrangement joins TRBV5-1 to TRBJ2-1; D is perhaps TRBD1 or TRBD2 (5 bases each). Germline CDR1 SGHRS, CDR2 YFSETQ. Trimming pared 4 bases from V and 4 bases from J, leaving 21 bases between. The CDR3 has 17 residues.